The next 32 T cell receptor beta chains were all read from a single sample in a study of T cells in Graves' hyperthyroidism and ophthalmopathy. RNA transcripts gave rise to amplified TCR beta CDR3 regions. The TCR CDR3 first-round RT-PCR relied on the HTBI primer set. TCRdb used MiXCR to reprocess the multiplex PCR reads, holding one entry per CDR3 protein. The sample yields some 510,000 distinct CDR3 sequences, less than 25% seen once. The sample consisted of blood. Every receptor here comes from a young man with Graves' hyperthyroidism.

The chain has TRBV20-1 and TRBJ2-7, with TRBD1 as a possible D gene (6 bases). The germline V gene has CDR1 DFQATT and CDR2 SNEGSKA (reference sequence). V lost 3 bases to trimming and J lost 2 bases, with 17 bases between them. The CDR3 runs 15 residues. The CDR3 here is CSASPEGVGAYEQYF. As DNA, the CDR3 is TGCAGTGCTAGCCCCGAGGGGGTTGGGGCCTACGAGCAGTACTTC.

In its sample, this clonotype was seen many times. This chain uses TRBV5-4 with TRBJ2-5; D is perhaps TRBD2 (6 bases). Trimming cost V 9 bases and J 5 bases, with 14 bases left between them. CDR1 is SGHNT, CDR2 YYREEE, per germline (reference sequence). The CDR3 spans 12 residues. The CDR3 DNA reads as TGTGCCACCCTTAATGGAGGGGAGACCCAGTACTTC. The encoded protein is CATLNGGETQYF.

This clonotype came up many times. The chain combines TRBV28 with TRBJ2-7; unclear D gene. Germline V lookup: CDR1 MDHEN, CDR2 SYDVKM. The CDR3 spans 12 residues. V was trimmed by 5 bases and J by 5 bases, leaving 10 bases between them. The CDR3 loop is CASSPPKNEQYF. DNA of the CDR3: TGTGCCAGCAGTCCCCCGAAAAACGAGCAGTACTTC.

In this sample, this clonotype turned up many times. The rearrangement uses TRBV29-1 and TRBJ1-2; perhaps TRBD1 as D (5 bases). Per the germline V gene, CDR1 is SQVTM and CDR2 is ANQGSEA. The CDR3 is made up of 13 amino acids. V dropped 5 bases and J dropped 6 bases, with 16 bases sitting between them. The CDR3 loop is CSVTLGQGDGYTF. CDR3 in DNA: TGCAGCGTTACCTTGGGGCAGGGCGATGGCTACACCTTC. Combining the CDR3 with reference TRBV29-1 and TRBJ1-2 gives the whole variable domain SAVISQKPSRDICQRGTSLTIQCQVDSQVTMMFWYRQQPGQSLTLIATANQGSEATYESGFVIDKFPISRPNLTFSTLTVSNMSPEDSSIYLCSVTLGQGDGYTFGSGTRLTVV.

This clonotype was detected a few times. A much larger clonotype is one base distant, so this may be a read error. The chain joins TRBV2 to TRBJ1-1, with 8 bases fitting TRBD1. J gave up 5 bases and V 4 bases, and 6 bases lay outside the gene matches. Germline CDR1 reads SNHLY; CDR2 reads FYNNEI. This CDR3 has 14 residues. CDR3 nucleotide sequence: TGTGCCAGCAGTGGGGACAGGATTCGGACTGAAGCTTTCTTT. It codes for CASSGDRIRTEAFF.

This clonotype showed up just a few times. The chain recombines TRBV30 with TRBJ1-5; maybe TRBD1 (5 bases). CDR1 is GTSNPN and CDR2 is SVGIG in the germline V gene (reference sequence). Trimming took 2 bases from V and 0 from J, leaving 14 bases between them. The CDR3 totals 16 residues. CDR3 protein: CAWSPPGTPSNQPQHF. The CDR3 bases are TGTGCCTGGAGTCCACCCGGGACCCCTAGCAATCAGCCCCAGCATTTT.

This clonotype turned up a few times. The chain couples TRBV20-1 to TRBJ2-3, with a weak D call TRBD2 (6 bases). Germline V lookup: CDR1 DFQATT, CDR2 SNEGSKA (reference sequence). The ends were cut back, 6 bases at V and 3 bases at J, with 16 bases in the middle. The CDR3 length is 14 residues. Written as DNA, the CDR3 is TGCAGTGCCGGTTGGGGGGTGGGGACAGATACGCAGTATTTT. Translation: CSAGWGVGTDTQYF.

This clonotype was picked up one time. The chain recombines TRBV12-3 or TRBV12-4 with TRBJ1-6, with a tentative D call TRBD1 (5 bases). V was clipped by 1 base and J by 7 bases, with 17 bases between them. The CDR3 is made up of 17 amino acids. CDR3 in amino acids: CASSLGAGAGKNSPLHF. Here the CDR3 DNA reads TGTGCCAGCAGTTTAGGCGCTGGGGCAGGGAAAAATTCACCCCTCCACTTT.

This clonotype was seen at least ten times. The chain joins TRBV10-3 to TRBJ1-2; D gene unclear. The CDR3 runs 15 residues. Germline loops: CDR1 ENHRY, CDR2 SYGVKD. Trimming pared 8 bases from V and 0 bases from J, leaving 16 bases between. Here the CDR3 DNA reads TGTGCCATCTCCCCTGAAGTACCAGCTAACTATGGCTACACCTTC. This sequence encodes CAISPEVPANYGYTF.

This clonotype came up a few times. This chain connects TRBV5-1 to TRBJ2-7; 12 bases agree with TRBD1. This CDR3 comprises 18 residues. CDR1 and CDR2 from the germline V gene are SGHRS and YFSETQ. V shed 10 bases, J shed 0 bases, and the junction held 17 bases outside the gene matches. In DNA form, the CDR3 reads TGCGCCTCCTCCCGGTTAAGAACGGGACAGGGGGCCTCCTACGAGCAGTACTTC. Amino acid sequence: CASSRLRTGQGASYEQYF.

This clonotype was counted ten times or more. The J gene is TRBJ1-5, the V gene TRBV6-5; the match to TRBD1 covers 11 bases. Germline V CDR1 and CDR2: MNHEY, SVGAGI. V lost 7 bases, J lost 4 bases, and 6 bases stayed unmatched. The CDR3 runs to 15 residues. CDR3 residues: CASTIWDRGNQPQHF. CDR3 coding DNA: TGTGCCAGCACGATTTGGGACAGGGGGAATCAGCCCCAGCATTTT.

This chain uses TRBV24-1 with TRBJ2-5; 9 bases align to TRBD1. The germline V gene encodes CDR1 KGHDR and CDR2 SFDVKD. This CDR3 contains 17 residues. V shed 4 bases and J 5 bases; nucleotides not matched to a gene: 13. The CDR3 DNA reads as TGTGCCACCAGTGAAACTGACAGGGGGGTAACGGTGGAGACCCAGTACTTC. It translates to CATSETDRGVTVETQYF.

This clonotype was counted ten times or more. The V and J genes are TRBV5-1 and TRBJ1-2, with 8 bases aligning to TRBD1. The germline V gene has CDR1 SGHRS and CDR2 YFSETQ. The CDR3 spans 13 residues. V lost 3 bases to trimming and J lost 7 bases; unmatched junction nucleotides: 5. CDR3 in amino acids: CASSSRTGLGYTF. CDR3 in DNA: TGCGCCAGCAGCTCACGGACAGGGCTTGGCTACACCTTC.

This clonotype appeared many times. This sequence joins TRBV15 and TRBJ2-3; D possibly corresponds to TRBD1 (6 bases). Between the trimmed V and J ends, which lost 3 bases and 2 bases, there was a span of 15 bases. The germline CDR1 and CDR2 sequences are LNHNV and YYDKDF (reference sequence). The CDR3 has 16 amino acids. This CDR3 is CATSSMDSEYTDTQYF. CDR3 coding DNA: TGTGCCACCAGCAGCATGGACAGCGAATACACAGATACGCAGTATTTT.

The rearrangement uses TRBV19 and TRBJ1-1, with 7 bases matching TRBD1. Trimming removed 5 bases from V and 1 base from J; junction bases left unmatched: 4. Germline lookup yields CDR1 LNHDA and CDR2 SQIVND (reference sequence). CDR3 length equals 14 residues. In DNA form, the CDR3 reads TGTGCCAGTAGTCAGGGGGTGTCGAACACTGAAGCTTTCTTT. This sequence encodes CASSQGVSNTEAFF.

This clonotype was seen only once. The CDR3 sequence: CASTRGAWGMNTEAFF. The CDR3 DNA reads as TGTGCCAGCACTAGGGGGGCCTGGGGTATGAACACTGAAGCTTTCTTT. The rearrangement links TRBV6-1 to TRBJ1-1, with D possibly TRBD1 on 6 matching bases. Germline assignment: CDR1 MNHNS and CDR2 SASEGT. This CDR3 has 16 residues. Deletions cut 7 bases from V and 0 bases from J, with 18 bases between.

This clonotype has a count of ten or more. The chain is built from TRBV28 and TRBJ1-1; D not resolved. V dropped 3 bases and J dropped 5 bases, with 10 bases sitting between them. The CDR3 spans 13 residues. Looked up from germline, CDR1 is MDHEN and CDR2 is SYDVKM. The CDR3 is CASSFGVETEAFF. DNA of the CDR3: TGTGCCAGCAGTTTTGGGGTTGAGACTGAAGCTTTCTTT.

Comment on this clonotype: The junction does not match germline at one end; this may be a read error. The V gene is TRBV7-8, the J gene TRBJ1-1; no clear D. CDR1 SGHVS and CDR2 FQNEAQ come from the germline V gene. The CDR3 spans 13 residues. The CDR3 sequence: CVSSSTGNTEAFF. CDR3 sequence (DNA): TGTGTCAGCAGCTCCACCGGGAACACTGAAGCTTTCTTT. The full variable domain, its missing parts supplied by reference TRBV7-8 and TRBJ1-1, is GAGVSQSPRYKVAKRGQDVALRCDPISGHVSLFWYQQALGQGPEFLTYFQNEAQLDKSGLPSDRFFAERPEGSVSTLKIQRTQQEDSAVYLCVSSSTGNTEAFFGQGTRLTVV.

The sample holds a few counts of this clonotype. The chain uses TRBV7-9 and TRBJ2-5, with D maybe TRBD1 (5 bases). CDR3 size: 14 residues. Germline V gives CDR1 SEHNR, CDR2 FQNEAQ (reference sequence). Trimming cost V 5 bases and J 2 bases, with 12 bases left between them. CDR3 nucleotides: TGTGCCAGCAGCCCGGACACTTTACAAGAGACCCAGTACTTC. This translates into CASSPDTLQETQYF.

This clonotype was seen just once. The CDR3 DNA sequence: TGTGCCAGCAGCTCGGGGACCCGGGGTCCGGCATATGGCTACACCTTC. It yields the protein CASSSGTRGPAYGYTF. The chain combines TRBV6-2 or TRBV6-3 with TRBJ1-2; D is possibly TRBD1 (5 bases). The V gene lost 6 bases and the J gene lost 5 bases, with 22 bases spanning the gap. The CDR3 totals 16 residues. Germline CDR1 MNHEY, CDR2 SVGEGT.

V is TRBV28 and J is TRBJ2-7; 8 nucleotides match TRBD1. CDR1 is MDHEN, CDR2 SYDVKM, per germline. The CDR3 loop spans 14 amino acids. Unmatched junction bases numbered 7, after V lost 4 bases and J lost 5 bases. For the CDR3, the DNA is TGTGCCAGCAGTTCCTCGGGGACAGGTGACGAGCAGTACTTC. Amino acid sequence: CASSSSGTGDEQYF.

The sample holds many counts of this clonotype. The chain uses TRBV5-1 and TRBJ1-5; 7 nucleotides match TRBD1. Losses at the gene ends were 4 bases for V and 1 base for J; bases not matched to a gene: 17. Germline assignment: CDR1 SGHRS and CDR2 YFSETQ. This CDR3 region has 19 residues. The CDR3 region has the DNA TGCGCCAGCAGCACCCCGGGACAGAGGATCGCGTTCAGCAATCAGCCCCAGCATTTT. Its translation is CASSTPGQRIAFSNQPQHF.

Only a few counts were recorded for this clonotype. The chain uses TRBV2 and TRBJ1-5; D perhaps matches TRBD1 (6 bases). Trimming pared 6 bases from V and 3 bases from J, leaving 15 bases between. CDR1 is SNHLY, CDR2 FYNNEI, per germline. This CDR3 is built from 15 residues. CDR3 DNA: TGTGCCAGCAGCGCCGAGGGGGGTGACAATCAGCCCCAGCATTTT. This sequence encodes CASSAEGGDNQPQHF. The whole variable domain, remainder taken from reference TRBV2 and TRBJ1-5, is EPEVTQTPSHQVTQMGQEVILRCVPISNHLYFYWYRQILGQKVEFLVSFYNNEISEKSEIFDDQFSVERPDGSNFTLKIRSTKLEDSAMYFCASSAEGGDNQPQHFGDGTRLSIL.

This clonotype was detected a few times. The CDR3 spells CASSLVTGYEQYF. CDR3 nucleotides: TGTGCCAGCAGCTTGGTGACAGGGTACGAGCAGTACTTC. The gene calls are TRBV5-5 and TRBJ2-7; 7 nucleotides match TRBD1. This CDR3 spans 13 amino acids. Germline-derived CDR1 and CDR2 are SGHKS and YYEKEE (reference sequence). Trimming at V came to 0 bases and at J to 4 bases, leaving 1 base not matched to a gene.

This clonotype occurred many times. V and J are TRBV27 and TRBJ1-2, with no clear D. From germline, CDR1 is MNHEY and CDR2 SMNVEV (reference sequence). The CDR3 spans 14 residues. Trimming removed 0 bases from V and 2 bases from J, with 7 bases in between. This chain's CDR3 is CASSLSSGNYGYTF. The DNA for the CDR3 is TGTGCCAGCAGTTTATCAAGCGGGAACTATGGCTACACCTTC.

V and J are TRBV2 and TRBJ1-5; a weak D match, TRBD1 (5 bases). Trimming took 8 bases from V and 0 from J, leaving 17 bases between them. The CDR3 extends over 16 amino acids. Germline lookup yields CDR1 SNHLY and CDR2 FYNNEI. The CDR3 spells CASDSVAGHSNQPQHF. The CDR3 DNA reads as TGTGCCAGCGATAGTGTCGCAGGACATAGCAATCAGCCCCAGCATTTT.

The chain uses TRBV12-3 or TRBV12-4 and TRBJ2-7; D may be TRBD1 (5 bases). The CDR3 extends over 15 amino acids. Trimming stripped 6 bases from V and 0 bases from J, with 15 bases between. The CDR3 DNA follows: TGTGCCAGCAGCAAATCCGACAGAAACTCCTACGAGCAGTACTTC. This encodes CASSKSDRNSYEQYF.

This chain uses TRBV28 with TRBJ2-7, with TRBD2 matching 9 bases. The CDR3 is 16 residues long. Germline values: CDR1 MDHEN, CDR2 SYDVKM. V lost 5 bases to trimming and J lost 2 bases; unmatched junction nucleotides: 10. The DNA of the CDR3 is TGTGCCAGCAGTAGCCTAGCGGGAACCCCACCCTACGAGCAGTACTTC. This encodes CASSSLAGTPPYEQYF. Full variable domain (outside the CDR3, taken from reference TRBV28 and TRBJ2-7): DVKVTQSSRYLVKRTGEKVFLECVQDMDHENMFWYRQDPGLGLRLIYFSYDVKMKEKGDIPEGYSVSREKKERFSLILESASTNQTSMYLCASSSLAGTPPYEQYFGPGTRLTVT.

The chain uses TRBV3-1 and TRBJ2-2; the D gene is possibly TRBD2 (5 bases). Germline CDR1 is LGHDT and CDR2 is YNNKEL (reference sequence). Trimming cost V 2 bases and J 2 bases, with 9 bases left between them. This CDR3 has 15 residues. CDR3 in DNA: TGTGCCAGCAGCCAATGGGAGAAAAACACCGGGGAGCTGTTTTTT. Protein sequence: CASSQWEKNTGELFF.

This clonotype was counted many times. CDR3 nucleotides: TGTGCCAGCAGAATAGACAGGCTCCAAAGGGCTTTCTTT. Translation: CASRIDRLQRAFF. The chain recombines TRBV6-2 or TRBV6-3 with TRBJ1-1; TRBD1 is a possible D gene (6 bases). The CDR3 has 13 residues. The germline V and J ends were trimmed by 6 bases and 11 bases, with 19 bases remaining between them. Germline CDR1 reads MNHEY; CDR2 reads SVGEGT.

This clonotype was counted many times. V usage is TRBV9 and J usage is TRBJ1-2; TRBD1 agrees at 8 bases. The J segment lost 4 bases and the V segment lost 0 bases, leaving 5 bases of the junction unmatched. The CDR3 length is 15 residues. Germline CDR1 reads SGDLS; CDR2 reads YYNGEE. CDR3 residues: CASSVGTGGSYGYTF. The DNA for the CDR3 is TGTGCCAGCAGCGTAGGTACAGGGGGTTCCTATGGCTACACCTTC.

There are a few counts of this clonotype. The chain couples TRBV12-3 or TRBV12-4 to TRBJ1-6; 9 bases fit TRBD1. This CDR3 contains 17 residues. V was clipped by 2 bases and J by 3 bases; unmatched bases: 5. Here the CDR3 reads CASSLMTGGDYNSPLHF. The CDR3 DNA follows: TGTGCCAGCAGTTTAATGACAGGGGGGGACTATAATTCACCCCTCCACTTT.